The 32 T cell receptor beta chains listed next were all sequenced from one sample in a study of blood T cell repertoires in COVID-19. TCRdb's copy holds only in-frame clones and misses some; the assay was immunoSEQ multiplex PCR. The sample carries about 320,000 clones, about nine tenths recorded once. Material for sequencing was PBMCs or T cells enriched from blood (not recorded which). The receptors originated from a woman in her late teens or twenties who had recovered from COVID-19.

This chain joins TRBV5-1 and TRBJ1-3, with 7 nucleotides matching TRBD1. The V segment lost 4 bases and the J segment 0 bases; nucleotides outside the gene matches: 4. The CDR3 contains 15 residues. Germline CDR1 and CDR2: SGHRS and YFSETQ. The CDR3 nucleotides are TGCGCCAGCAGCCCGGGGACAGTCTCTGGAAACACCATATATTTT. It specifies CASSPGTVSGNTIYF.

The chain joins TRBV19 to TRBJ1-5; 8 bases map to TRBD1. The V gene end was trimmed by 5 bases and the J gene end by 2 bases; junction bases not matched to a gene: 2. The V gene's germline CDR1 is LNHDA and CDR2 SQIVND (reference sequence). The CDR3 loop spans 14 amino acids. The DNA of the CDR3 is TGTGCCAGTAGTCCGGGACAGGGCAATCAGCCCCAGCATTTT. It codes for CASSPGQGNQPQHF.

This rearrangement joins TRBV19 to TRBJ2-3, with a possible D match to TRBD1 (5 bases). Between the trimmed V and J ends, which lost 4 bases and 1 base, there was a span of 15 bases. The CDR3 covers 16 residues. Germline CDR1 is LNHDA and CDR2 is SQIVND (reference sequence). The CDR3 loop reads CASSTDSFPGTDTQYF. The DNA for the CDR3 is TGTGCCAGTAGTACTGACAGCTTCCCTGGCACAGATACGCAGTATTTT. Together with reference TRBV19 and TRBJ2-3, the CDR3 gives the full variable domain: DGGITQSPKYLFRKEGQNVTLSCEQNLNHDAMYWYRQDPGQGLRLIYYSQIVNDFQKGDIAEGYSVSREKKESFPLTVTSAQKNPTAFYLCASSTDSFPGTDTQYFGPGTRLTVL.

The chain joins TRBV5-1 to TRBJ2-7; possible D gene TRBD2, 6 bases. The CDR3 length is 13 residues. Deletions cut 8 bases from V and 6 bases from J, with 18 bases between. The germline V gene has CDR1 SGHRS and CDR2 YFSETQ. DNA for the CDR3: TGCGCCAGTTTCGGGGAGGCAGGTGGCGAGCAGTACTTC. The encoded protein is CASFGEAGGEQYF.

This chain uses TRBV28 with TRBJ2-5, with TRBD1 identical over 7 bases. The germline gives CDR1 MDHEN, CDR2 SYDVKM. CDR3 length: 13 amino acids. V lost 4 bases to trimming and J lost 5 bases; unmatched junction nucleotides: 4. CDR3 DNA: TGTGCCAGCAGTTCGACAGGGTGGGAGACCCAGTACTTC. Translating gives CASSSTGWETQYF. The whole variable domain, filled in from reference TRBV28 and TRBJ2-5, reads DVKVTQSSRYLVKRTGEKVFLECVQDMDHENMFWYRQDPGLGLRLIYFSYDVKMKEKGDIPEGYSVSREKKERFSLILESASTNQTSMYLCASSSTGWETQYFGPGTRLLVL.

This chain connects TRBV30 to TRBJ1-1, with D unclear. V lost 3 bases, J lost 6 bases, and 17 bases lay in between. This CDR3 is built from 14 residues. Germline V gene data show CDR1 as GTSNPN and CDR2 as SVGIG (reference sequence). CDR3 residues: CAWRAPSRAAEAFF. CDR3 DNA sequence: TGTGCCTGGAGAGCGCCTTCGAGGGCCGCTGAAGCTTTCTTT.

J is TRBJ1-6 and V is TRBV10-2, with 9 bases fitting TRBD1. V trimming: 6 bases; J trimming: 8 bases; junction bases outside the gene matches: 5. Germline lookup yields CDR1 WSHSY and CDR2 SAAADI. CDR3 length equals 14 residues. CDR3 amino acids: CASSQTGGDSPLHF. For the CDR3, the DNA is TGCGCCAGCAGCCAGACAGGGGGAGATTCACCCCTCCACTTT.

The genes are TRBV13 and TRBJ2-1; 10 bases are a match to TRBD1. The CDR3 is made up of 15 amino acids. V lost 7 bases, J lost 7 bases, and 10 bases stayed unmatched. Per the germline V gene, CDR1 is PRHDT and CDR2 is FYEKMQ (reference sequence). CDR3 in amino acids: CASIYSGQGLNEQFF. CDR3 in DNA: TGTGCCAGCATTTACTCGGGACAGGGGTTGAATGAGCAGTTCTTC.

The chain combines TRBV5-1 with TRBJ1-1; no firm D call. The CDR3 spans 14 residues. The germline gives CDR1 SGHRS, CDR2 YFSETQ. V shed 4 bases and J shed 0 bases, with 10 bases lying between them. The CDR3 DNA follows: TGCGCCAGCAGCCTGACACCCCTGAACACTGAAGCTTTCTTT. Its protein is CASSLTPLNTEAFF.

The chain joins TRBV4-2 to TRBJ1-2; 11 bases map to TRBD1. CDR1 is LGHNA and CDR2 is YNFKEQ in the germline V gene. V shed 3 bases and J 3 bases; nucleotides not matched to a gene: 9. This CDR3 comprises 17 residues. DNA of the CDR3: TGTGCCAGCAGCCAGGACCTCCCGGGACAGGGGGACTATGGCTACACCTTC. It yields the protein CASSQDLPGQGDYGYTF.

The chain links TRBV7-3 to TRBJ1-4; D might be TRBD1 (6 bases). CDR1 is SGHTA, CDR2 FQGTGA, per germline. This CDR3 region has 16 residues. Trimming stripped 0 bases from V and 6 bases from J, with 14 bases between. CDR3 DNA: TGTGCCAGCAGCTTAACGTTAAGGGGGTTGGATGAAAAACTGTTTTTT. This gives the protein CASSLTLRGLDEKLFF.

V is TRBV6-1 and J is TRBJ1-5, with 7 nucleotides matching TRBD1. V dropped 1 base and J dropped 5; count of bases not matched to a gene: 8. From germline, CDR1 is MNHNS and CDR2 SASEGT. The CDR3 runs to 16 residues. The CDR3 region is CASSEVWAGGYQPQHF. The DNA for the CDR3 is TGTGCCAGCAGTGAAGTCTGGGCAGGGGGGTATCAGCCCCAGCATTTT.

This clone appeared a single time. The rearrangement links TRBV27 to TRBJ1-1, with a tentative D call TRBD1 (5 bases). V was trimmed by 3 bases and J by 6 bases, leaving 17 bases between them. The CDR3 is made up of 15 amino acids. CDR1 and CDR2 (germline): MNHEY, SMNVEV (reference sequence). For the CDR3, the DNA is TGTGCCAGCAGTTTGCTCCCCCGGGGGAAGGCTGAAGCTTTCTTT. The encoded protein is CASSLLPRGKAEAFF.

CDR3 loop: CASTVDRANYGYTF. In DNA, the CDR3 is TGCGCCAGCACCGTGGACAGGGCTAACTATGGCTACACCTTC. The chain has TRBV4-1 and TRBJ1-2, with TRBD1 matching over 8 bases. With 7 bases clipped from V and 0 bases from J, the junction kept 4 bases outside the gene matches. The CDR3 has 14 residues. Germline CDR1 MGHRA, CDR2 YSYEKL.

This clone was seen just once. CDR3 sequence (DNA): TGTGCCAGCAGCCGGAAACAGGGGGCGCGCACCGGGGAGCTGTTTTTT. Translated, it gives CASSRKQGARTGELFF. The J gene is TRBJ2-2, the V gene TRBV13; 9 bases match TRBD1. Germline assignment: CDR1 PRHDT and CDR2 FYEKMQ (reference sequence). Trimming cost V 5 bases and J 4 bases; bases outside gene matches: 8. This CDR3 has 16 residues.

This clone was counted ten times or more. Other DNA sequences from this sample encode an identical CDR3 as well. The chain combines TRBV6-2 or TRBV6-3 with TRBJ1-2; D call uncertain. CDR1 is MNHEY, CDR2 SVGEGT, per germline. Trimming removed 2 bases at V and 1 base at J, with 5 bases between. There are 13 residues in the CDR3. The CDR3 loop reads CASSYQINYGYTF. The CDR3, as DNA: TGTGCCAGCAGTTACCAGATTAACTATGGCTACACCTTC.

The gene calls are TRBV19 and TRBJ1-1, with 9 nucleotides matching TRBD1. Germline values: CDR1 LNHDA, CDR2 SQIVND (reference sequence). The CDR3 totals 15 residues. V was pared by 6 bases and J by 0 bases, with 5 bases of the junction left unmatched. The DNA for the CDR3 is TGTGCCAGTAGACCCGGACAGGGGATGAACACTGAAGCTTTCTTT. Translation gives CASRPGQGMNTEAFF.

This chain joins TRBV7-2 and TRBJ2-2, with a tentative D call TRBD1 (6 bases). This CDR3 is 15 amino acids long. Germline V gives CDR1 SGHTA, CDR2 FQGNSA. The ends were cut back, 4 bases at V and 1 base at J, with 10 bases in the middle. CDR3 coding DNA: TGTGCCAGCAGCTACCAACAGGGGAACACCGGGGAGCTGTTTTTT. It specifies CASSYQQGNTGELFF.

The rearrangement links TRBV28 to TRBJ2-7; 8 positions agree with TRBD1. The CDR3 covers 12 residues. With V trimmed by 11 bases and J by 7 bases, 10 bases remained unmatched. The germline CDR1 and CDR2 sequences are MDHEN and SYDVKM. The CDR3 sequence: CASRRTGYEQYF. The CDR3, as DNA: TGTGCCTCCAGGCGGACAGGGTATGAGCAGTACTTC.

The chain joins TRBV5-6 to TRBJ2-2, with D perhaps TRBD2 (5 bases). The CDR3 totals 16 residues. Germline V gene sequence: CDR1 SGHDT, CDR2 YYEEEE. The ends were cut back, 3 bases at V and 7 bases at J, with 19 bases in the middle. The CDR3 loop is CASSSLLGMEGGELFF. CDR3 DNA: TGTGCCAGCAGCTCCTTACTAGGTATGGAAGGCGGGGAGCTGTTTTTT. Full variable domain (missing parts from reference TRBV5-6 and TRBJ2-2): DAGVTQSPTHLIKTRGQQVTLRCSPKSGHDTVSWYQQALGQGPQFIFQYYEEEERQRGNFPDRFSGHQFPNYSSELNVNALLLGDSALYLCASSSLLGMEGGELFFGEGSRLTVL.

The J gene is TRBJ1-2, the V gene TRBV6-5, with D uncertain. This CDR3 spans 15 amino acids. The germline CDR1 and CDR2 sequences are MNHEY and SVGAGI. Trimming removed 5 bases at V and 7 bases at J, with 20 bases between. CDR3 in amino acids: CASSHTLAPEGGYTF. The DNA of the CDR3 is TGTGCCAGCAGTCATACCTTGGCCCCGGAGGGTGGCTACACCTTC.

This clone was detected only a few times. The chain has TRBV19 and TRBJ1-5; D not certain. CDR3 length equals 15 residues. CDR1 and CDR2 (germline): LNHDA, SQIVND (reference sequence). V shed 3 bases and J shed 6 bases, with 15 bases lying between them. The CDR3 loop is CASSIVREWSQPQHF. The CDR3 DNA reads as TGTGCCAGTAGTATTGTCCGGGAGTGGAGTCAGCCCCAGCATTTT. Using reference TRBV19 and TRBJ1-5 for the parts outside the CDR3, the full variable domain is DGGITQSPKYLFRKEGQNVTLSCEQNLNHDAMYWYRQDPGQGLRLIYYSQIVNDFQKGDIAEGYSVSREKKESFPLTVTSAQKNPTAFYLCASSIVREWSQPQHFGDGTRLSIL.

The V gene is TRBV19, the J gene TRBJ2-5, with 11 nucleotides matching TRBD1. Germline loops: CDR1 LNHDA, CDR2 SQIVND (reference sequence). The CDR3 loop spans 17 amino acids. Trimming at V came to 3 bases and at J to 4 bases, leaving 10 bases not matched to a gene. The CDR3 nucleotides read TGTGCCAGTAGTATTGGGACAGGGGGTTTCGGGGGAGAGACCCAGTACTTC. This sequence encodes CASSIGTGGFGGETQYF.

To note about this clone: Other nucleotide sequences in the sample specify the same CDR3. The V call is TRBV5-1, the J call TRBJ2-5, with 7 positions matching TRBD2. J was trimmed by 4 bases and V by 0 bases; bases with no gene match: 3. The CDR3 consists of 14 residues. Germline V gene sequence: CDR1 SGHRS, CDR2 YFSETQ. CDR3 DNA: TGCGCCAGCAGCTTGGCTAGCGGTATAGAGACCCAGTACTTC. Translating gives CASSLASGIETQYF.

The chain joins TRBV5-1 to TRBJ2-1; 7 nucleotides match TRBD1. The V gene end was trimmed by 3 bases and the J gene end by 6 bases; junction bases not matched to a gene: 9. Germline V gives CDR1 SGHRS, CDR2 YFSETQ. CDR3 size: 15 residues. Here the CDR3 reads CASSSRTGVGNEQFF. The DNA for the CDR3 is TGCGCCAGCAGCTCTCGGACAGGTGTCGGCAATGAGCAGTTCTTC.

This clone was counted a single time. This rearrangement joins TRBV10-3 to TRBJ2-2; D ambiguous. Trimming left V 9 bases short and J 6 bases short, with 11 bases between. The length of the CDR3 is 12 residues. Germline loops: CDR1 ENHRY, CDR2 SYGVKD. CDR3 amino acids: CAIPGLAGELFF. Written as DNA, the CDR3 is TGTGCCATACCCGGGTTAGCCGGGGAGCTGTTTTTT.

The chain combines TRBV2 with TRBJ1-4, with 8 bases matching TRBD1. Per the germline V gene, CDR1 is SNHLY and CDR2 is FYNNEI. The trim removed 3 bases at V and 0 bases at J, leaving 6 bases unmatched. The CDR3 extends over 17 amino acids. This chain's CDR3 is CASSDRGRGATNEKLFF. The CDR3 region has the DNA TGTGCCAGCAGTGACAGGGGGCGAGGTGCAACTAATGAAAAACTGTTTTTT. The entire variable domain, with the rest obtained from reference TRBV2 and TRBJ1-4, is as follows: EPEVTQTPSHQVTQMGQEVILRCVPISNHLYFYWYRQILGQKVEFLVSFYNNEISEKSEIFDDQFSVERPDGSNFTLKIRSTKLEDSAMYFCASSDRGRGATNEKLFFGSGTQLSVL.

The chain couples TRBV7-3 to TRBJ2-1; the match to TRBD2 covers 9 bases. The germline V gene encodes CDR1 SGHTA and CDR2 FQGTGA. This CDR3 comprises 16 residues. V lost 5 bases, J lost 0 bases, and 5 bases stayed unmatched. For the CDR3, the DNA is TGTGCCAGCAGCCCAGCGGGGGGCTACTCCTACAATGAGCAGTTCTTC. Protein sequence: CASSPAGGYSYNEQFF.

On this clone itself: The junction departs from germline at one end; a sequencing error may be responsible. This chain links TRBV28 with TRBJ1-2; tentative D call: TRBD1 (5 bases). Germline CDR1 MDHEN, CDR2 SYDVKM. CDR3 length equals 12 residues. CDR3 protein: CAGGEILYGYTF. The CDR3 region has the DNA TGCGCCGGAGGGGAGATCCTCTATGGCTACACCTTC.

This clone is a singleton in its sample. The chain combines TRBV30 with TRBJ1-3; D gene uncertain. This CDR3 comprises 12 residues. CDR1 and CDR2 (germline): GTSNPN, SVGIG (reference sequence). Trimming took off 3 bases at V and 2 bases at J, with 5 bases between the two ends. CDR3 nucleotides: TGTGCCTGGAGGGGCCCTGGAAACACCATATATTTT. This codes for CAWRGPGNTIYF.

V and J are TRBV7-9 and TRBJ1-1; no clear D gene. CDR3 length equals 12 residues. Per germline, CDR1 SEHNR and CDR2 FQNEAQ (reference sequence). The V end lost 0 bases, the J end lost 7 bases, and 6 bases lay between the germline ends. The DNA of the CDR3 is TGTGCCAGCAGCTTAGCGAGTTTTGAAGCTTTCTTT. Its translation: CASSLASFEAFF.

J is TRBJ2-3 and V is TRBV4-2; unclear D gene. From germline, CDR1 is LGHNA and CDR2 YNFKEQ. This CDR3 comprises 12 residues. With 3 bases removed from V and 2 bases from J, the gap between germline ends came to 3 bases. The CDR3 spells CASSHYTDTQYF. CDR3 DNA sequence: TGTGCCAGCAGCCACTACACAGATACGCAGTATTTT.